This T cell receptor beta chain was sequenced for a study of T cell responses to AZD1222 COVID-19 vaccine (dated by TCRdb to the early 2020s). The study in broad terms: AZD1222 recipients with second doses at about 4 weeks or about 12 weeks were pooled, because spike-specific TCR depth and breadth did not differ between schedules. A total of 233 trial participants underwent TCR sequencing, of whom around 200 received two doses of AZD1222 and around 25 received two doses of the MenACWY control vaccine. Trial participants were enrolled by age into subgroups of 18-55, 56-69 and 70-plus years, and around 150, 28 and 57 TCR-sequenced participants, respectively, were included in these subgroups. Results the study describes overall, beyond this receptor: Most participants were white British and females outnumbered males, and the authors suggested that clonal diversity may have been underestimated. After two AZD1222 doses, spike-specific TCR breadth and depth were significantly higher than at day 0 and than in MenACWY recipients. The 56-69-year group was small, and its depth increase did not reach significance, likely because of low power. Epitopes outside the regions mutated in the B.1.351 and B.1.1.7 variants were reportedly recognized by nearly half of the unique spike-specific TCRs. The vaccine-associated CD4 TCRs covered the entire spike protein, and the dominant responses fell in regions 160-218 and 743-854. Because no day 14 peak-response samples were available, the repertoires could be characterized only after the peak T cell response. Conclusions about previously exposed vaccinees are limited, since just five to seven AZD1222 recipients were seropositive for SARS-CoV-2 at baseline.

Concerning this clone: The clone's antigen remains unknown. Per-nucleotide qualities are absent, and no much larger clonotype sits a single base away.

CDR1 SNHLY and CDR2 FYNNEI are derived from the germline V gene. From its cysteine to its phenylalanine, the CDR3 spans 13 amino acids. Only the CDR3 portion is preserved as DNA: 39 bases, with reading frame beginning at the first base. V is clipped by 6 bases and J by 4 bases, and the sequence between their germline boundaries is 10 bases long. The CDR3 regions of human TCRbeta chains were subjected to immunosequencing. The authors' analysis ran thus. Repertoire TCRs were checked for matches against a reference library of SARS-CoV-2-specific TCRs that had been generated using the MIRA antigen-specificity platform. Breadth meant the fraction of unique TCRs that were SARS-CoV-2-associated, whereas depth meant the fraction of total T cells that were SARS-CoV-2-associated. Each spike-specific TCR was assigned to its reactive spike region and to a CD4 or CD8 class using the MIRA data. Log10-transformed breadth and depth values were compared by one-way ANOVA with Sidak's multiple comparisons tests. The table was pulled from immuneACCESS by TCRdb, which kept in-frame rearrangements only. Such tables lose some clones; where checked, under half of the loss comes from unresolved V genes, and the rest has no known cause. That table furnishes V, J and clone size, whereas the DNA furnished D and trimming. The sample table holds roughly 20,000 clones, of which roughly 82% were seen once. The ten largest clones add up to around 46% of the sample.

The intended sense of this specimen's time point label: baseline before first vaccination. The vaccinee samples were drawn from two UK trials, COV001 and COV002, one of which was a single-blind randomized controlled phase 2/3 trial testing AZD1222 (ChAdOx1 nCoV-19) in healthy adults. For TCRbeta chain sequencing, PBMC samples were collected from trial participants at day 0 and at day 28 after the second dose. The chain couples TRBV2 to TRBJ2-1; the best D guess is TRBD1, with 5 bases matching. The sequence derives from an adult in good health. The sample here was peripheral blood, taken on day 0 of AZD1222 vaccination. CDR3 loop: CASSRELYNEQFF. The nucleotides are TGTGCCAGCAGCAGGGAACTATACAATGAGCAGTTCTTC. Full variable domain (CDR3 extended with the reference TRBV2 and TRBJ2-1 proteins): EPEVTQTPSHQVTQMGQEVILRCVPISNHLYFYWYRQILGQKVEFLVSFYNNEISEKSEIFDDQFSVERPDGSNFTLKIRSTKLEDSAMYFCASSRELYNEQFFGPGTRLTVL.